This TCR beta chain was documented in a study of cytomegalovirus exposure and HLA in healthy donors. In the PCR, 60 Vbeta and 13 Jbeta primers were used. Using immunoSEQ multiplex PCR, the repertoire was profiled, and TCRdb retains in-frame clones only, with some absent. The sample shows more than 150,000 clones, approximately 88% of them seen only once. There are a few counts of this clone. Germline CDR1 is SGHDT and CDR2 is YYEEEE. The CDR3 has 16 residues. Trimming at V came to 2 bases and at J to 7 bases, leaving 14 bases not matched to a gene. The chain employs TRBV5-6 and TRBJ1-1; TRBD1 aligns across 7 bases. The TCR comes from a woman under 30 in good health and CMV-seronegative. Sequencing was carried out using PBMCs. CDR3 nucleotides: TGTGCCAGCAGCTTCGACAGGGAGTCTTTGAGGGGTGAAGCTTTCTTT. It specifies CASSFDRESLRGEAFF.